This T cell receptor beta chain emerged from a study of beta chain features in type 1 diabetes. Sequenced material consisted of expressed TCRB transcripts (all of the isolated RNA was reverse transcribed). Several million reads on average were seen across naive, central memory and regulatory T cell samples. Assay: immunoSEQ multiplex PCR; the TCRdb copy retains only in-frame clones and omits some. The profile shows roughly 140,000 clones, over 7.5% of them singletons. Germline V gives CDR1 SGHNT, CDR2 YYREEE (reference sequence). The CDR3 totals 16 residues. The V gene end was trimmed by 0 bases and the J gene end by 6 bases; junction bases not matched to a gene: 7. This clone was seen more than once but under ten times. Antigen unknown. General study findings and limits: Diminished insertions and augmented deletions at VDJ junctions characterized type 1 diabetes patients.

This receptor was taken from a man younger than 30 in good health. The sample consisted of central memory CD4+ T cells from blood. The V call is TRBV5-4, the J call TRBJ2-2; 8 nucleotides agree with TRBD2. CDR3: CASSLAGGGIAGELFF. The DNA for the CDR3 is TGTGCCAGCAGCTTGGCCGGGGGGGGCATCGCCGGGGAGCTGTTTTTT.